The 20 T cell receptor beta chains below were found in one sample sequenced in a study of T-cell reconstitution after alpha-beta-depleted transplantation in children. During its preparation, the TCRbeta library received unique molecular identifiers. TCRdb reanalysed the PCR reads using MiXCR and keeps one entry per CDR3 protein. The sample contains hundreds of thousands of distinct CDR3 sequences, 15% to 20% of which appear only once. The sample was PBMCs, mostly from graft donor cells, taken 360 days after TCRalphabeta/CD19-depleted stem cell transplant. These receptors were obtained from a boy younger than two who had a stem cell transplant for Wiskott-Aldrich syndrome, so the T cells may come from the graft donor.

The gene calls are TRBV25-1 and TRBJ2-7; D uncertain. The V and J ends lost 3 bases and 7 bases respectively, with 16 bases between them. Germline CDR1 reads MGHDK; CDR2 reads SYGVNS. This CDR3 region has 14 residues. The CDR3 spells CASSDNPYTREQYF. CDR3 DNA: TGTGCCAGCAGTGACAACCCCTACACGAGGGAGCAGTACTTC.

A note on this clonotype: A junction boundary mismatches the germline segment, possibly from a read error. V and J are TRBV2 and TRBJ2-2, with 7 bases fitting TRBD1. Germline assignment: CDR1 SNHLY and CDR2 FYNNEI. The CDR3 contains 18 residues. The CDR3 spells CAISLKGAGNPNTGELFF. The CDR3, as DNA: TGTGCCATCAGTTTAAAGGGGGCAGGAAACCCGAACACCGGGGAGCTGTTTTTT.

The sample holds a few counts of this clonotype. V and J are TRBV11-2 and TRBJ2-3; TRBD2 matches at 13 bases. CDR1 and CDR2 from the germline V gene are SGHAT and FQNNGV. V dropped 5 bases and J dropped 0; count of bases not matched to a gene: 11. This CDR3 comprises 19 residues. The CDR3 region is CASSGTTSGGPASTDTQYF. For the CDR3, the DNA is TGTGCCAGCAGCGGAACGACTAGCGGGGGGCCTGCTAGCACAGATACGCAGTATTTT.

Only a few counts were recorded for this clonotype. The J gene is TRBJ2-1, the V gene TRBV5-1; D uncertain. Germline V gene lookup returns CDR1 SGHRS and CDR2 YFSETQ. The V end was cut by 2 bases, the J end by 5 bases, with 8 bases between. The CDR3 covers 13 residues. For the CDR3, the DNA is TGCGCCAGCAGCTTTGGGCAGGACAATGAGCAGTTCTTC. This sequence encodes CASSFGQDNEQFF.

This clonotype occurred a few times. The chain employs TRBV20-1 and TRBJ1-4; D possibly corresponds to TRBD1 (6 bases). This CDR3 contains 15 residues. V was cut by 6 bases and J by 3 bases, with 17 bases left in between. Germline CDR1 reads DFQATT; CDR2 reads SNEGSKA (reference sequence). CDR3 bases: TGCAGTGCAAGGCACCCAGGGGCTCCTAATGAAAAACTGTTTTTT. The encoded protein is CSARHPGAPNEKLFF.

This clonotype was counted many times. The V and J genes are TRBV12-3 or TRBV12-4 and TRBJ2-7; possible D gene TRBD1, 5 bases. This CDR3 region has 14 residues. V lost 7 bases to trimming and J lost 2 bases, with 15 bases between them. CDR3 in DNA: TGTGCCAGCAAGGGTGGGGCCCTCGCCTACGAGCAGTACTTC. This codes for CASKGGALAYEQYF.

The genes are TRBV7-2 and TRBJ2-3; D possibly corresponds to TRBD2 (5 bases). This CDR3 spans 13 amino acids. V lost 3 bases and J 4 bases, leaving 8 bases between the germline ends. Germline V gene sequence: CDR1 SGHTA, CDR2 FQGNSA. The CDR3 loop is CASSFGSADTQYF. The CDR3 nucleotides are TGTGCCAGCAGCTTTGGGAGCGCAGATACGCAGTATTTT. Full variable domain (outside the CDR3, taken from reference TRBV7-2 and TRBJ2-3): GAGVSQSPSNKVTEKGKDVELRCDPISGHTALYWYRQSLGQGLEFLIYFQGNSAPDKSGLPSDRFSAERTGGSVSTLTIQRTQQEDSAVYLCASSFGSADTQYFGPGTRLTVL.

The V gene is TRBV11-2, the J gene TRBJ2-5; D not resolved. In germline, CDR1 is SGHAT, CDR2 FQNNGV. There are 13 residues in the CDR3. Trimming took off 5 bases at V and 3 bases at J, with 10 bases between the two ends. In DNA form, the CDR3 reads TGTGCCAGCAGCGTTGACCGGAAAGAGACCCAGTACTTC. Protein product: CASSVDRKETQYF.

V and J are TRBV25-1 and TRBJ2-1, with no clear D. The CDR3 extends over 15 amino acids. Trimming took 1 base from V and 2 from J, leaving 9 bases between them. Germline loops: CDR1 MGHDK, CDR2 SYGVNS. CDR3: CASSELVGTYNEQFF. The CDR3 DNA follows: TGTGCCAGCAGTGAATTGGTTGGCACCTACAATGAGCAGTTCTTC.

The V call is TRBV7-8, the J call TRBJ2-2; tentative D call: TRBD2 (6 bases). The CDR3 consists of 15 residues. Germline V gives CDR1 SGHVS, CDR2 FQNEAQ. V gave up 0 bases and J gave up 3 bases, with 8 bases separating them. In DNA, the CDR3 is TGTGCCAGCAGCTTAGCCCCGGGGGACACCGGGGAGCTGTTTTTT. It codes for CASSLAPGDTGELFF.

As for this clonotype: A junction boundary mismatches the germline segment, possibly from a read error. The chain joins TRBV23-1 to TRBJ1-1; 8 bases fit TRBD1. TRBV23-1 is an ORF, and what it does is uncertain. The CDR3 spans 14 residues. CDR3 nucleotides: TGCGCCAGCAGTCACCGGGACAGGAACCCTGAAGCTTTCTTT. Translation gives CASSHRDRNPEAFF.

This clonotype was found a few times. V and J are TRBV12-3 or TRBV12-4 and TRBJ1-6, with D unclear. Trimming removed 7 bases from V and 8 bases from J, with 9 bases in between. This CDR3 is built from 12 residues. CDR3 DNA: TGTGCCAGCACAGTCAATGATTCACCCCTCCACTTT. It yields the protein CASTVNDSPLHF.

This clonotype was detected a few times. The genes are TRBV12-3 or TRBV12-4 and TRBJ1-6; 9 bases are a match to TRBD1. The V segment lost 5 bases and the J segment 9 bases; nucleotides outside the gene matches: 5. The CDR3 length is 14 residues. Here the CDR3 DNA reads TGTGCCAGCAGTCCCGGGACAGGGAGTTCACCCCTCCACTTT. Residues: CASSPGTGSSPLHF.

The chain has TRBV6-5 and TRBJ2-3; weak D call: TRBD1 (6 bases). The length of the CDR3 is 17 residues. The V and J ends lost 2 bases and 0 bases respectively, with 15 bases between them. Germline V CDR1 and CDR2: MNHEY, SVGAGI. The CDR3 nucleotides are TGTGCCAGCAGTTACCCCTATGGACAGTTAAGCACAGATACGCAGTATTTT. Amino acid sequence: CASSYPYGQLSTDTQYF.

This clonotype was found a few times. V gene TRBV7-2 combines with J gene TRBJ2-3; D might be TRBD1 (5 bases). CDR3 length equals 15 residues. Between the trimmed V and J ends, which lost 2 bases and 8 bases, there was a span of 17 bases. Germline CDR1 SGHTA, CDR2 FQGNSA. The CDR3 reads CASSLQTPPRGTQYF. CDR3 bases: TGTGCCAGCAGCTTACAGACACCTCCTAGGGGTACGCAGTATTTT. Full variable domain (rest looked up from reference TRBV7-2 and TRBJ2-3): GAGVSQSPSNKVTEKGKDVELRCDPISGHTALYWYRQSLGQGLEFLIYFQGNSAPDKSGLPSDRFSAERTGGSVSTLTIQRTQQEDSAVYLCASSLQTPPRGTQYFGPGTRLTVL.

This chain uses TRBV7-9 with TRBJ2-3, with D hard to call. Germline V gene lookup returns CDR1 SEHNR and CDR2 FQNEAQ (reference sequence). Trimming took off 8 bases at V and 4 bases at J, with 10 bases between the two ends. The CDR3 contains 12 residues. CDR3 region: CASEIGPDTQYF. The CDR3, as DNA: TGTGCCAGCGAGATAGGGCCAGATACGCAGTATTTT. The full variable domain, in which reference TRBV7-9 and TRBJ2-3 provide the parts outside the CDR3, is DTGVSQNPRHKITKRGQNVTFRCDPISEHNRLYWYRQTLGQGPEFLTYFQNEAQLEKSRLLSDRFSAERPKGSFSTLEIQRTEQGDSAMYLCASEIGPDTQYFGPGTRLTVL.

The chain employs TRBV29-1 and TRBJ2-5; D not certain. Trimming left V 1 base short and J 4 bases short, with 7 bases between. The CDR3 totals 12 residues. Germline assignment: CDR1 SQVTM and CDR2 ANQGSEA. CDR3 region: CSVEGKGETQYF. The DNA of the CDR3 is TGCAGCGTTGAAGGGAAGGGAGAGACCCAGTACTTC.

This clonotype has only a few counts. The gene calls are TRBV5-1 and TRBJ2-5; a weak D match, TRBD1 (5 bases). Germline V CDR1 and CDR2: SGHRS, YFSETQ. V shed 0 bases and J shed 4 bases, with 13 bases lying between them. The CDR3 extends over 15 amino acids. CDR3 DNA: TGCGCCAGCAGCTTGGTGAAAGGGGTGAGAGAGACCCAGTACTTC. Amino acid sequence: CASSLVKGVRETQYF. Full variable domain (outside the CDR3, taken from reference TRBV5-1 and TRBJ2-5): KAGVTQTPRYLIKTRGQQVTLSCSPISGHRSVSWYQQTPGQGLQFLFEYFSETQRNKGNFPGRFSGRQFSNSRSEMNVSTLELGDSALYLCASSLVKGVRETQYFGPGTRLLVL.

This chain connects TRBV5-4 to TRBJ1-6; tentative D call: TRBD1 (6 bases). The CDR3 contains 17 residues. Germline CDR1 and CDR2: SGHNT and YYREEE (reference sequence). V lost 0 bases and J 1 base, leaving 11 bases between the germline ends. CDR3 nucleotide sequence: TGTGCCAGCAGCTTGGGGGGCAGGGGATCCTATAATTCACCCCTCCACTTT. Protein sequence: CASSLGGRGSYNSPLHF.

This clonotype turned up a few times. This chain links TRBV18 with TRBJ2-5; TRBD2 matches 7 bases. This CDR3 is 16 amino acids long. Germline V lookup: CDR1 KGHSH, CDR2 LQKENI. Trimming took 0 bases from V and 5 from J; bases not matched to a gene: 9. The CDR3 DNA reads as TGTGCCAGCTCACCACCTGGACTAGGCGGTGGGGAGACCCAGTACTTC. Protein product: CASSPPGLGGGETQYF.